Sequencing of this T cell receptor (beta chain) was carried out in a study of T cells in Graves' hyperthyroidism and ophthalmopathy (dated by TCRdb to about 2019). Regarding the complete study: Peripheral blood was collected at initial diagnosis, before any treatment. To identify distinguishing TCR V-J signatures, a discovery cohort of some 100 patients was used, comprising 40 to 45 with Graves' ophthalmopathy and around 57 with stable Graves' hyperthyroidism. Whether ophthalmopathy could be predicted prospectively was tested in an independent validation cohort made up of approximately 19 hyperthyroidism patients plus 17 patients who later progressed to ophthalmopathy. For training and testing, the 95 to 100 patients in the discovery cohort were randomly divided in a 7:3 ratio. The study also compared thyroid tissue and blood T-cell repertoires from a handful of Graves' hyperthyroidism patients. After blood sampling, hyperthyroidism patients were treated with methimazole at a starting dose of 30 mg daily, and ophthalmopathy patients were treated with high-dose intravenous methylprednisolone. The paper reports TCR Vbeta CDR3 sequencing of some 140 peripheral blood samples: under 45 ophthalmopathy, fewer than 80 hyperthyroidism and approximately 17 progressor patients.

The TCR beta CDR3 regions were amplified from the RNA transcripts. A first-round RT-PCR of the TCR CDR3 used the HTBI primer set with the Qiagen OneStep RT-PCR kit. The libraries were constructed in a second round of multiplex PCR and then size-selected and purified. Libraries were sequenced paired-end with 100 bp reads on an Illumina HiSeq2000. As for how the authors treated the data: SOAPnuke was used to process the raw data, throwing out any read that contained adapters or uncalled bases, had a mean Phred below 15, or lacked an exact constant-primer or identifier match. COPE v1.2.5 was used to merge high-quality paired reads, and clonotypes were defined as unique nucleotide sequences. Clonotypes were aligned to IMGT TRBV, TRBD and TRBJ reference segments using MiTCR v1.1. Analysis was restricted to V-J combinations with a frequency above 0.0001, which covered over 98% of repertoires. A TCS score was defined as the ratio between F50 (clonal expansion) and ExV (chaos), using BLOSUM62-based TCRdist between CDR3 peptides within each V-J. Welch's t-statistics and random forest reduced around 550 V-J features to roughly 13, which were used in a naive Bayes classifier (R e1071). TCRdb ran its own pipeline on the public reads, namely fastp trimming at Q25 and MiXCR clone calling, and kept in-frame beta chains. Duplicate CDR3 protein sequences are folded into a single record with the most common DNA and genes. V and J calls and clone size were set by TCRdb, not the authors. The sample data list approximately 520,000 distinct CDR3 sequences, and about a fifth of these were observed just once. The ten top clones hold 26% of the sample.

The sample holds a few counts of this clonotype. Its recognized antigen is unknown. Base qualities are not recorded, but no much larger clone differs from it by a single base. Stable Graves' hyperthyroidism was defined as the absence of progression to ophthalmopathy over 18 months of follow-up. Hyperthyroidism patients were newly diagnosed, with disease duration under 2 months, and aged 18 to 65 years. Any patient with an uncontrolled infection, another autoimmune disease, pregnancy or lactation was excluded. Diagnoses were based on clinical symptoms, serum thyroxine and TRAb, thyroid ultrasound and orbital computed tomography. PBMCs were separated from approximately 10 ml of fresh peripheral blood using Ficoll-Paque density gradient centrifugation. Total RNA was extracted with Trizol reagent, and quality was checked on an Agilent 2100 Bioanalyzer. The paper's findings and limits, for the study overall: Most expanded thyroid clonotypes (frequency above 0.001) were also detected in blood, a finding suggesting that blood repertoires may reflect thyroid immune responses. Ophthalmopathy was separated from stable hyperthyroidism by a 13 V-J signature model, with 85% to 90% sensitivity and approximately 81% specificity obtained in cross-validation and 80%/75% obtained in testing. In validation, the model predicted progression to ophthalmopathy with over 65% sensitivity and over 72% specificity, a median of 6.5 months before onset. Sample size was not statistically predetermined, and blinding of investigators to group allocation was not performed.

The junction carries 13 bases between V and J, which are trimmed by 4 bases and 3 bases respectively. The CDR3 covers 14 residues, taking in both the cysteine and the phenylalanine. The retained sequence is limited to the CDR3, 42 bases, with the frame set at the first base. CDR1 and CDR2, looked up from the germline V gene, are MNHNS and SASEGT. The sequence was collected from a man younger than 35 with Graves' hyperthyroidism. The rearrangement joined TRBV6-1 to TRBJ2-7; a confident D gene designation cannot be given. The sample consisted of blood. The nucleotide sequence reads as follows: TGTGCCAGCAGTGGCTGGCAGGCAGACTACGAGCAGTACTTC. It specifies CASSGWQADYEQYF.